The sequence of this T cell receptor beta chain was determined in a study of cytomegalovirus exposure and HLA in healthy donors. Study-level findings and limits: With further analysis later on, most CMV-associated TCR beta chains appeared HLA-restricted. Prior analysis indicated that the majority of TCR beta V segments exhibited productivity approximately 90% or approximately 30% of the time. In a later analysis, at a false discovery rate of 0.05, under 20,000 TCR beta sequences were associated with HLA alleles.

Primers for the PCR totalled 60 Vbeta and 13 Jbeta. This table comes from immunoSEQ multiplex PCR, and its TCRdb copy is limited to in-frame clones, with some not included. The profile covers 50,000 to 55,000 clones, with about 57% appearing a single time and approximately 12% taken by the ten largest. V dropped 4 bases and J dropped 6; count of bases not matched to a gene: 18. This CDR3 has 17 residues. Germline CDR1 is SGHDT and CDR2 is YYEEEE. Concerning this clone: Antigen: not known.

The sequencing input was PBMCs. This sequence originates from a human donor in good health. This chain uses TRBV5-6 with TRBJ1-2, with 7 bases fitting TRBD1. The CDR3 bases are TGTGCCAGCAGCCGAAAACCGGGACAGCCTTTTGGGGATGGCTACACCTTC. It codes for CASSRKPGQPFGDGYTF.